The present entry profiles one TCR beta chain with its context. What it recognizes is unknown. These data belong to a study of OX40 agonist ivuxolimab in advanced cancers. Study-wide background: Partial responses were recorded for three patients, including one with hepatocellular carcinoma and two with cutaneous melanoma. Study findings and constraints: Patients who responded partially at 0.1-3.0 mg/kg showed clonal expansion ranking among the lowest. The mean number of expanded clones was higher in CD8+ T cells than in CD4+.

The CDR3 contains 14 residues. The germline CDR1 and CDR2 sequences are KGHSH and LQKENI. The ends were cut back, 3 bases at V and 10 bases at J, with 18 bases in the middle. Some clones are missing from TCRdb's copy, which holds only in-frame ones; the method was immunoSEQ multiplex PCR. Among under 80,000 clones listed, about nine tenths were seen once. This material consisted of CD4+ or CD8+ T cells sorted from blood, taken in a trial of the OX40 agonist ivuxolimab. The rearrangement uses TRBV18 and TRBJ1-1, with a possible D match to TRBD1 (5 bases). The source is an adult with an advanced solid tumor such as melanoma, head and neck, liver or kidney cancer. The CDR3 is CASSPGLEGEAAFF. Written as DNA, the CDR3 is TGTGCCAGCTCACCGGGGTTAGAAGGGGAGGCAGCTTTCTTT.